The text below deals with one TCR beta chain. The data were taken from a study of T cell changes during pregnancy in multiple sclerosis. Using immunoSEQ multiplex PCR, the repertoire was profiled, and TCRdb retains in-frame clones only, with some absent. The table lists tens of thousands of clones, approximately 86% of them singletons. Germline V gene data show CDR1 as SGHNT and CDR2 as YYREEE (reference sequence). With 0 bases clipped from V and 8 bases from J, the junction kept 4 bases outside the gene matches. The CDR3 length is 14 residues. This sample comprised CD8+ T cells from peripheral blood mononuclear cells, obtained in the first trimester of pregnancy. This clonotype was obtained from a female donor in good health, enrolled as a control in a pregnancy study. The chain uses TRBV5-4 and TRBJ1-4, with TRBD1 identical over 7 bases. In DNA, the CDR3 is TGTGCCAGCAGCTTGGCGGCAGGGGGAGAAAAACTGTTTTTT. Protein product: CASSLAAGGEKLFF.